This T cell receptor (beta chain) was recorded in a study of blood T cell repertoires in COVID-19. About the research overall: Samples taken during acute and convalescent COVID-19 were collected in the United States, Italy and Spain. The analysed material was cDNA or gDNA that came from T cells, B-cell-depleted T cells, or PBMCs.

Looked up from germline, CDR1 is SGHKS and CDR2 is YYEKEE (reference sequence). The CDR3 extends over 15 amino acids. Unmatched junction bases numbered 6, after V lost 4 bases and J lost 3 bases. In the study's own analysis: Estimated nucleated cell counts came from reference gene primer amplification. Sequencing used immunoSEQ multiplex PCR; TCRdb keeps in-frame clones, though not all of them. The V and J calls and clone size are taken from that table; D and trimming were inferred from the DNA. This table holds around 120,000 clones, over 80% found once. The source of this sequence is a man aged 65 to 79 with acute or convalescent COVID-19. Sequencing was carried out using peripheral blood. J is TRBJ2-3 and V is TRBV5-5, with 9 bases aligning to TRBD1. The CDR3: CASSLQGAPTDTQYF. Here the CDR3 DNA reads TGTGCCAGCAGCCTACAGGGGGCGCCGACAGATACGCAGTATTTT.